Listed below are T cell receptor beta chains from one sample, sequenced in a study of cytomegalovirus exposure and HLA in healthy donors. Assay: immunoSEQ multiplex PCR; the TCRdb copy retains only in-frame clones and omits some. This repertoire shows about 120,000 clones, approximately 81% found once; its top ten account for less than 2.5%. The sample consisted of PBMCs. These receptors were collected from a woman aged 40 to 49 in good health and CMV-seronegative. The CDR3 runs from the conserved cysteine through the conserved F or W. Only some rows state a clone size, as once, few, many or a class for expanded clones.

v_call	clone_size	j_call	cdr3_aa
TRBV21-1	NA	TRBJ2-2	CACATGNTGELFF
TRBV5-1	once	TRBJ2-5	CASSLGPGHLGPQYF
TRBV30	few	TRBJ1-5	CAWSAGAQPQHF
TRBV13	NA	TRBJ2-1	CASSPRSGLSYNEQFF
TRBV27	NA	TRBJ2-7	CASSQFSVISSYEQYF
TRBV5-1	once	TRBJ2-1	CASSSSTSGGANEQFF
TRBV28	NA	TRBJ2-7	CASSGPGTSGSYEQYF
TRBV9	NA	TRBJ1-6	CASSPQARGQGSPLHF
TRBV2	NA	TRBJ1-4	CASSRVRLGEKLFF
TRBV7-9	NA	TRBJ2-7	CASSYLRGEQYF
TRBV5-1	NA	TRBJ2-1	CASSSGTSGTLYNEQFF
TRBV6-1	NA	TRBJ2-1	CASAARGPYNEQFF
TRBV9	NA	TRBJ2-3	CASSVSAFLKGTDTQYF
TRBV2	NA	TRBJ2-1	CASSVRGGWDEQFF
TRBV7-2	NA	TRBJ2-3	CASSSASGIADTQYF
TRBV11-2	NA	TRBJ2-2	CASSLSPQGPGELFF
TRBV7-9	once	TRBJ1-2	CSSSRTRDFYGYTF